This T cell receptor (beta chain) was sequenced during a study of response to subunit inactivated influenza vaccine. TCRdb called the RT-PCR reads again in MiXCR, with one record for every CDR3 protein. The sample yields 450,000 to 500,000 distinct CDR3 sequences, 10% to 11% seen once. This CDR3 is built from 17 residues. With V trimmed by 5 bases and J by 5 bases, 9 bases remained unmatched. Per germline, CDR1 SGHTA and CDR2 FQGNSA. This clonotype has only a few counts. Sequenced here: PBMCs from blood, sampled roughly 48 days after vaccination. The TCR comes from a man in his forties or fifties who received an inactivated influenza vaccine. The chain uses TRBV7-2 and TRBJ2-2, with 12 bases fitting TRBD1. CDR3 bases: TGTGCCAGCAGCACTCCGGGACAGGGGGCGCGGACCGGGGAGCTGTTTTTT. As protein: CASSTPGQGARTGELFF.